These T cell receptor beta chains were read from a single sample in a study of technical replicates of blood from a handful of donors. Sequencing used immunoSEQ multiplex PCR; TCRdb keeps in-frame clones, though not all of them. The profile shows 30,000 to 40,000 clones, roughly 92% of them singletons. The specimen was PBMCs. These receptors originate from a human donor in good health. Some clones in this sample may be carry-over from other donors' samples. Both conserved end residues are part of each CDR3. A D gene is named only where the DNA matches it firmly. Clone size is not always given. Where it is, it says once, few, many or a class for expanded clones.

J: TRBJ1-2; D: TRBD1; V: TRBV5-4; size: NA; CDR3: CASSLQGTAGYTF; DNA: TGTGCCAGCAGCTTACAGGGGACCGCTGGCTACACCTTC
J: TRBJ1-5; D: TRBD1; V: TRBV6-5; size: NA; CDR3: CASREQGARDQPQHF; DNA: TGTGCCAGCAGGGAACAGGGGGCCAGGGATCAGCCCCAGCATTTT
J: TRBJ1-4; D: NA; V: TRBV28; size: few; CDR3: CASRIGGADEKLFF; DNA: TGTGCCAGCAGAATTGGGGGCGCAGACGAAAAACTGTTTTTT
J: TRBJ1-2; D: TRBD1; V: TRBV2; size: NA; CDR3: CASSGGTGATYGYTF; DNA: TGTGCCAGCAGTGGCGGGACAGGGGCAACATATGGCTACACCTTC
J: TRBJ2-2; D: TRBD2; V: TRBV13; size: NA; CDR3: CASSLTAILRAGGLTGELFF; DNA: TGTGCCAGCAGTTTAACCGCCATTTTAAGAGCGGGGGGGCTCACCGGGGAGCTGTTTTTT
J: TRBJ1-6; D: TRBD1; V: TRBV7-9; size: NA; CDR3: CASSLGTGRNSPLHF; DNA: TGTGCCAGCAGCCTCGGGACAGGGCGGAATTCACCCCTCCACTTT
J: TRBJ2-3; D: TRBD2; V: TRBV9; size: NA; CDR3: CASSELAGGTDTQYF; DNA: TGTGCCAGCAGCGAACTAGCGGGGGGGACAGATACGCAGTATTTT
J: TRBJ1-3; D: NA; V: TRBV6-6; size: NA; CDR3: CASSYPPGTVGNTIYF; DNA: TGTGCCAGCAGTTACCCCCCAGGGACTGTTGGAAACACCATATATTTT
J: TRBJ1-2; D: NA; V: TRBV14; size: NA; CDR3: CASPPGVGGYTF; DNA: TGTGCCAGCCCCCCGGGGGTCGGCGGCTACACCTTC
J: TRBJ2-1; D: NA; V: TRBV4-3; size: NA; CDR3: CASSQGVADEQFF; DNA: TGCGCCAGCAGCCAAGGTGTAGCGGATGAGCAGTTCTTC
J: TRBJ1-1; D: NA; V: TRBV5-1; size: NA; CDR3: CASSSLTVNTEAFF; DNA: TGCGCCAGCAGCTCCCTGACTGTCAACACTGAAGCTTTCTTT
J: TRBJ2-5; D: NA; V: TRBV6-1; size: NA; CDR3: CASSEIRETQYF; DNA: TGTGCCAGCAGTGAAATCAGGGAGACCCAGTACTTC
J: TRBJ1-3; D: NA; V: TRBV7-6; size: NA; CDR3: CASSLAGYGSGNTIYF; DNA: TGTGCCAGCAGCTTAGCCGGGTATGGCTCTGGAAACACCATATATTTT
J: TRBJ1-4; D: NA; V: TRBV12-5; size: NA; CDR3: CASGLDSRSNEKLFF; DNA: TGTGCTAGTGGTTTGGATTCCAGAAGTAATGAAAAACTGTTTTTT
J: TRBJ2-2; D: TRBD2; V: TRBV11-3; size: few; CDR3: CASSFYREGTGELFF; DNA: TGTGCCAGCAGCTTTTATCGGGAGGGCACCGGGGAGCTGTTTTTT
J: TRBJ2-7; D: NA; V: TRBV10-3; size: NA; CDR3: CAISARQVRRLREQYF; DNA: TGTGCCATCAGTGCCCGACAGGTTCGGAGACTTAGGGAGCAGTACTTC
J: TRBJ1-4; D: TRBD1; V: TRBV6-5; size: few; CDR3: CASSSDRGPLGLFF; DNA: TGTGCCAGCAGTTCGGACAGGGGACCTCTTGGGCTGTTTTTT
J: TRBJ2-1; D: NA; V: TRBV5-4; size: NA; CDR3: CASSSRPPSYNEQFF; DNA: TGTGCCAGCAGCTCGCGGCCGCCTTCCTACAATGAGCAGTTCTTC
J: TRBJ2-4; D: TRBD1; V: TRBV2; size: NA; CDR3: CASRGGQGRDIQYF; DNA: TGTGCCAGCAGAGGAGGACAGGGAAGAGACATTCAGTACTTC